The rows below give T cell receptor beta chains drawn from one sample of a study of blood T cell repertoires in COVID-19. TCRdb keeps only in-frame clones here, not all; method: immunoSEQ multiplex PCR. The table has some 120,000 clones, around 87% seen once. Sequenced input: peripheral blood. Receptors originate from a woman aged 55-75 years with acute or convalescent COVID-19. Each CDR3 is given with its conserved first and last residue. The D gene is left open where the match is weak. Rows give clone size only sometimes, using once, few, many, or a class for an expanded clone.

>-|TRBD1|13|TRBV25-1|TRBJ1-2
TGTGCCAGCAGTCTTGGGACAGGGGGTGGCTACACCTTC
CASSLGTGGGYTF
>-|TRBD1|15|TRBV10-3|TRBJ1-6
TGTGCCATCAGTCCTGGACAGGGGGCGGGTTCACCCCTCCACTTT
CAISPGQGAGSPLHF
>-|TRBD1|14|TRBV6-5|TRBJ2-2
TGTGCCAGCAAACAGGGGGTCTTCACCGGGGAGCTGTTTTTT
CASKQGVFTGELFF
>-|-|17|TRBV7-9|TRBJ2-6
TGTGCCAGCAGCTTAGCGCTTATGAGTTCTGGGGCCAACGTCCTGACTTTC
CASSLALMSSGANVLTF
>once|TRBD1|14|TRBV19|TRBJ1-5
TGTGCCAGTAGTATAAGAACAGGGGCACAGCCCCAGCATTTT
CASSIRTGAQPQHF
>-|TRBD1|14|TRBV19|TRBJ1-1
TGTGCCAGTAGTATCTCAGGGGGCGGTGGAGAAGCTTTCTTT
CASSISGGGGEAFF
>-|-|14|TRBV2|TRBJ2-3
TGTGCCAGCGGCCAGGGACTTAGCACAGATACGCAGTATTTT
CASGQGLSTDTQYF
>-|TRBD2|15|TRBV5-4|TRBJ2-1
TGTGCCAGCAGCTTGGGAGGGGTAGGGAGGGATGAGCAGTTCTTC
CASSLGGVGRDEQFF
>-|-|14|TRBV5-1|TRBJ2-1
TGCGCCAGCAGCCTCGGATCGCGGGCCAATGAGCAGTTCTTC
CASSLGSRANEQFF
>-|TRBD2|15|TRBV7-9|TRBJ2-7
TGTGCCAGCAGCTCAGGCGGACGGGGGGGCTACGAGCAGTACTTC
CASSSGGRGGYEQYF
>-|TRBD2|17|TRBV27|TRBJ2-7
TGTGCCAGCAGTGCCGTTCGCGCTAGCGGGATAACCTACGAGCAGTACTTC
CASSAVRASGITYEQYF
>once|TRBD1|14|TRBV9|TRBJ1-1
TGTGCCAGCAGCGTGGGACAGATGAACACTGAAGCTTTCTTT
CASSVGQMNTEAFF
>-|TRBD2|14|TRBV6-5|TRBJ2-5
TGTGCCAGCAGGGGACTGGCGGGAGTAGGGCCCCAGTACTTC
CASRGLAGVGPQYF
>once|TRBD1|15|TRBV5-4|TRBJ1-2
TGTGCCAGCAGCTTGGCCGGGGGACAGGATTTTGGCTACACCTTC
CASSLAGGQDFGYTF
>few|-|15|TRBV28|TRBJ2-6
TGTGCCAGCAGCCCGACAGCTTCTGGGGCCAACGTCCTGACTTTC
CASSPTASGANVLTF
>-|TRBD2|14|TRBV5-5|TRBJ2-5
TGTGCCAGCAGCTTTCAGACTAGCGGGGAGACCCAGTACTTC
CASSFQTSGETQYF
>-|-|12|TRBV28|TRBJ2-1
TGTGCCAGCAGTCGGACGGGGAATGAGCAGTTCTTC
CASSRTGNEQFF